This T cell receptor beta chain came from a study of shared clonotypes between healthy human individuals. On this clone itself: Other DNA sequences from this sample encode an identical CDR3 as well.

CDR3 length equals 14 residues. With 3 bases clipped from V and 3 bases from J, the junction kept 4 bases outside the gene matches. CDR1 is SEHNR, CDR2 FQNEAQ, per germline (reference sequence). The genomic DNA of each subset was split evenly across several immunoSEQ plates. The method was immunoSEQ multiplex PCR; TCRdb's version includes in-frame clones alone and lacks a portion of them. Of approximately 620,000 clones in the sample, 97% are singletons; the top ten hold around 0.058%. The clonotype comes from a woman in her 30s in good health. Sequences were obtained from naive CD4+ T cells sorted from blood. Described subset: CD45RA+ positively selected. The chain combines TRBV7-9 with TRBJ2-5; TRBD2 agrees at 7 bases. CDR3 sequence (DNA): TGTGCCAGCAGCTTGGCGGGAGTGAAAGAGACCCAGTACTTC. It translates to CASSLAGVKETQYF.